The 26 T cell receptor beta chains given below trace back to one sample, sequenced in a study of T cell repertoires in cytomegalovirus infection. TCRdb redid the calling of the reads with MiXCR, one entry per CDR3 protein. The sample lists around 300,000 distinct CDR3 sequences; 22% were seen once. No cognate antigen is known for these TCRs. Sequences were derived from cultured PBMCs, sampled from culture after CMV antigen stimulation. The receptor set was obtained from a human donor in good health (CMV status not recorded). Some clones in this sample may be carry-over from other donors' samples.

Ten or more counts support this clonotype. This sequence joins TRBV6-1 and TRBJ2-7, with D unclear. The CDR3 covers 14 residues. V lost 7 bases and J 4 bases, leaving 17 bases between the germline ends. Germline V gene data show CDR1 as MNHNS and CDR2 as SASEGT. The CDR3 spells CASTKGPYRYEQYF. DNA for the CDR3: TGTGCCAGCACCAAAGGGCCCTACAGATACGAGCAGTACTTC.

Here the CDR3 reads CSVRTANIQYF. The CDR3 region has the DNA TGCAGCGTCAGGACAGCTAACATTCAGTACTTC. The V and J genes are TRBV29-1 and TRBJ2-4, with D possibly TRBD1 on 6 matching bases. This CDR3 is built from 11 residues. CDR1 is SQVTM and CDR2 is ANQGSEA in the germline V gene. V was pared by 6 bases and J by 7 bases, with 10 bases between.

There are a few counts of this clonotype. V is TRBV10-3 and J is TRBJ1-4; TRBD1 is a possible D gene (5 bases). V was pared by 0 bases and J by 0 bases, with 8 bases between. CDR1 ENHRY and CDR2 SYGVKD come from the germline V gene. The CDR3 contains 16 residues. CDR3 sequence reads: CAISESKGPTNEKLFF. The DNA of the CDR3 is TGTGCCATCAGTGAGTCCAAGGGACCAACTAATGAAAAACTGTTTTTT.

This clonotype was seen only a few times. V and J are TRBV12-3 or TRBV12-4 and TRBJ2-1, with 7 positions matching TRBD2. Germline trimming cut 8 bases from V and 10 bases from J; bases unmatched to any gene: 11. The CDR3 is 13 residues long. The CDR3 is CASVPREGPEQFF. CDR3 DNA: TGTGCCAGCGTACCGAGGGAGGGACCGGAGCAGTTCTTC.

CDR3: CASSGSGGQFF. The CDR3 coding sequence is TGTGCCAGCAGCGGGTCGGGGGGGCAGTTCTTC. The genes are TRBV2 and TRBJ2-1, with 7 bases fitting TRBD2. V shed 6 bases and J 12 bases; nucleotides not matched to a gene: 5. Germline V gene lookup returns CDR1 SNHLY and CDR2 FYNNEI. This CDR3 has 11 amino acids. Full variable domain (remainder filled in from reference TRBV2 and TRBJ2-1): EPEVTQTPSHQVTQMGQEVILRCVPISNHLYFYWYRQILGQKVEFLVSFYNNEISEKSEIFDDQFSVERPDGSNFTLKIRSTKLEDSAMYFCASSGSGGQFFGPGTRLTVL.

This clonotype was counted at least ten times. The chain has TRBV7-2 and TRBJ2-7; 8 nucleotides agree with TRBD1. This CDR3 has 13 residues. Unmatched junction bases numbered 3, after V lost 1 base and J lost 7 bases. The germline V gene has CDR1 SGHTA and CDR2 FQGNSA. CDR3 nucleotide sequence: TGTGCCAGCAGCTTAGTAGACAGGGGTGAGCAGTACTTC. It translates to CASSLVDRGEQYF.

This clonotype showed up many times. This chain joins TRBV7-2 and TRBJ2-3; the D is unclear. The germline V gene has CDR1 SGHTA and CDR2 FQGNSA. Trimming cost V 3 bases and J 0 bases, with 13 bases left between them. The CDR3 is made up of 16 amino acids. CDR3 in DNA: TGTGCCAGCAGCTTTTACCACGGATCTAGCACAGATACGCAGTATTTT. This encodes CASSFYHGSSTDTQYF.

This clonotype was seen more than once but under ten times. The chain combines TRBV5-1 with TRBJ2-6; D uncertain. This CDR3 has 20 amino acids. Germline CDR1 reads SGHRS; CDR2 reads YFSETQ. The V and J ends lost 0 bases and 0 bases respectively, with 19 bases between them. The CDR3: CASSLGLLLSPPSGANVLTF. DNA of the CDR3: TGCGCCAGCAGCTTGGGACTCTTGCTAAGTCCTCCCTCTGGGGCCAACGTCCTGACTTTC.

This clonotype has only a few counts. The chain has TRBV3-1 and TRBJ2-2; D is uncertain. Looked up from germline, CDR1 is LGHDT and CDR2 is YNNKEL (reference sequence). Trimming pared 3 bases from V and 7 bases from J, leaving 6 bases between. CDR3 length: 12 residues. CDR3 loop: CASSHPHGELFF. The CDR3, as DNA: TGTGCCAGCAGCCACCCACACGGGGAGCTGTTTTTT.

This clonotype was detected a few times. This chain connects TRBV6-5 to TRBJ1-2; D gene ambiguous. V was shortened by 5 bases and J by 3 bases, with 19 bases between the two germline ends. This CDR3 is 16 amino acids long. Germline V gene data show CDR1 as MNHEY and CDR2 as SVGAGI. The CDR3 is CASSTRPSREDYGYTF. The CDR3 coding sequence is TGTGCCAGCAGTACCAGACCAAGCCGGGAAGACTATGGCTACACCTTC.

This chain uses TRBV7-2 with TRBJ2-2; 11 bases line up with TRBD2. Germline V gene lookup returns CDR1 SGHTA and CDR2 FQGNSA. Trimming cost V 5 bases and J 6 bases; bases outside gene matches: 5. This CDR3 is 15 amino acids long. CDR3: CASSPSGRRSGELFF. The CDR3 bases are TGTGCCAGCAGCCCTAGCGGGAGGAGGTCCGGGGAGCTGTTTTTT.

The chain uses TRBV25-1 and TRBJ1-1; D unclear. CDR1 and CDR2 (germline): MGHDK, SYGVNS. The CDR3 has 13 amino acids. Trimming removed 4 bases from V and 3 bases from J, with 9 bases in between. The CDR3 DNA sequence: TGTGCCAGCAGTGCCCTGGTTCACACTGAAGCTTTCTTT. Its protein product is CASSALVHTEAFF.

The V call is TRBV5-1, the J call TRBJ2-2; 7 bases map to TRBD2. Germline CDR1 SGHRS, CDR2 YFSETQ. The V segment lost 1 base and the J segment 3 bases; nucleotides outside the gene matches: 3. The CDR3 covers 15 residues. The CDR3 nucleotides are TGCGCCAGCAGCTTGAGTCTAGCGGACACCGGGGAGCTGTTTTTT. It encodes CASSLSLADTGELFF.

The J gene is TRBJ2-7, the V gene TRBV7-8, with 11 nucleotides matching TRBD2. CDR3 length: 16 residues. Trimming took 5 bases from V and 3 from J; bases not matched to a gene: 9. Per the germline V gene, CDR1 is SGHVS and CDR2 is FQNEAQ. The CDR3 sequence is CASSRKSLAGDYEQYF. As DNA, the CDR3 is TGTGCCAGCAGCCGCAAGTCACTAGCGGGAGACTACGAGCAGTACTTC.

The DNA of the CDR3 is TGTGCCAGCAGTGAATGGCAGGGGGCCCAAGATACGCAGTATTTT. Protein sequence: CASSEWQGAQDTQYF. The chain is built from TRBV25-1 and TRBJ2-3; TRBD1 matches 8 bases. This CDR3 has 15 amino acids. CDR1 is MGHDK and CDR2 is SYGVNS in the germline V gene. V trimming: 1 base; J trimming: 5 bases; junction bases outside the gene matches: 5. The full variable domain, with the rest looked up from reference TRBV25-1 and TRBJ2-3, is EADIYQTPRYLVIGTGKKITLECSQTMGHDKMYWYQQDPGMELHLIHYSYGVNSTEKGDLSSESTVSRIRTEHFPLTLESARPSHTSQYLCASSEWQGAQDTQYFGPGTRLTVL.

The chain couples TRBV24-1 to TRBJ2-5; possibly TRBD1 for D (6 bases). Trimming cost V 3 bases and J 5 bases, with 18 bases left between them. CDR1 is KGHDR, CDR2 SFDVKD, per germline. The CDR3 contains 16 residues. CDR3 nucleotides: TGTGCCACCAGTGATAGAGAACAGGGTTTTCTTGAGACCCAGTACTTC. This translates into CATSDREQGFLETQYF.

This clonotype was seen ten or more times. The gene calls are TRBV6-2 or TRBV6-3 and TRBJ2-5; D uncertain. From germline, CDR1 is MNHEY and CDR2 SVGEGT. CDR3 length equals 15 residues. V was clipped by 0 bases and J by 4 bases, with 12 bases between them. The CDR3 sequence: CASSYSESVIETQYF. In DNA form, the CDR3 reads TGTGCCAGCAGTTACTCAGAGAGCGTCATAGAGACCCAGTACTTC.

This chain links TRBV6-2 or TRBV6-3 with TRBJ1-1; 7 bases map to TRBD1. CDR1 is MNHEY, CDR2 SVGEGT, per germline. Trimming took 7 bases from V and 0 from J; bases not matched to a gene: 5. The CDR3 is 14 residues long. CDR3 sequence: CASTQQGLNTEAFF. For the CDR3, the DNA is TGTGCCAGCACCCAACAGGGGTTGAACACTGAAGCTTTCTTT.

CDR3 nucleotide sequence: TGTGCCAGCACTGCGGGAGGACCCTACGAGCAGTACTTC. Amino acids: CASTAGGPYEQYF. The chain carries TRBV6-2 or TRBV6-3 and TRBJ2-7; TRBD2 matches 8 bases. The V gene end was trimmed by 7 bases and the J gene end by 2 bases; junction bases not matched to a gene: 4. Germline CDR1 reads MNHEY; CDR2 reads SVGEGT. The CDR3 spans 13 residues.

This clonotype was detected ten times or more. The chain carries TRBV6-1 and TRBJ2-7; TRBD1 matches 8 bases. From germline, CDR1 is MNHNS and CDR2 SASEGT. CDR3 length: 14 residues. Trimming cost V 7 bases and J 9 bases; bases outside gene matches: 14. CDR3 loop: CASKPAPQGARQYV. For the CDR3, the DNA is TGTGCCAGCAAACCAGCCCCTCAGGGGGCAAGGCAGTACGTC.

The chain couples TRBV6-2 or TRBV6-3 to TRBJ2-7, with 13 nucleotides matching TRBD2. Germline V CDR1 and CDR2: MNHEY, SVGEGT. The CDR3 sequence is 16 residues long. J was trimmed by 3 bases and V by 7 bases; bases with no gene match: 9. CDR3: CASTDLGLAGNYEQYF. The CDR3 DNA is TGTGCCAGCACCGACTTGGGACTAGCGGGGAACTACGAGCAGTACTTC.

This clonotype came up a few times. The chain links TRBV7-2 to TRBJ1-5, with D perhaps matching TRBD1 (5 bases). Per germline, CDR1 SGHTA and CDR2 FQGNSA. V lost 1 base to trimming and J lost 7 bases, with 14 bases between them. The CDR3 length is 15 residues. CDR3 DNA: TGTGCCAGCAGCTTAGGGCCAGGGAGGTCCCAGCCCCAGCATTTT. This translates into CASSLGPGRSQPQHF.

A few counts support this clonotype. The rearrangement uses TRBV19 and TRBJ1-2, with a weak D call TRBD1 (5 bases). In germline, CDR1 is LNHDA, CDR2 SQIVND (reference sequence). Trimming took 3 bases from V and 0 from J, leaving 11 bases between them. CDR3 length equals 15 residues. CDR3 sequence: CASSMGQSANYGYTF. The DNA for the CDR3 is TGTGCCAGTAGTATGGGGCAGAGCGCTAACTATGGCTACACCTTC.

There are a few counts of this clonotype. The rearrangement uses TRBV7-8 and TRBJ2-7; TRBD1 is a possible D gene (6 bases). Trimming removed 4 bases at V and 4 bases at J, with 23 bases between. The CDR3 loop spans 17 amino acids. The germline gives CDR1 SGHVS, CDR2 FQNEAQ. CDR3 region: CASSSRPSSDRNYEQYV. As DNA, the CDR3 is TGTGCCAGCAGCTCCCGCCCGAGTAGCGACAGGAATTACGAGCAGTACGTC.

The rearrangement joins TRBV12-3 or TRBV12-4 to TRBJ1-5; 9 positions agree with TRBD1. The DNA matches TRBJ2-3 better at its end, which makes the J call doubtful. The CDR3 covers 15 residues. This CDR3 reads CASTLGQGSHQPQYF. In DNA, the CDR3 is TGTGCCAGCACCCTAGGACAGGGGAGCCATCAGCCCCAGTATTTT.

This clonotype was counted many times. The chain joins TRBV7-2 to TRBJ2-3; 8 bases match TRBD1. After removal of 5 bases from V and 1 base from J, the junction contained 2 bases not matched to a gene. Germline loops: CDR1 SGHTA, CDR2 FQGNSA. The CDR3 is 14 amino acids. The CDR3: CASSPGQGTDTQYF. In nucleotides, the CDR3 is TGTGCCAGCAGCCCGGGACAGGGCACAGATACGCAGTATTTT.